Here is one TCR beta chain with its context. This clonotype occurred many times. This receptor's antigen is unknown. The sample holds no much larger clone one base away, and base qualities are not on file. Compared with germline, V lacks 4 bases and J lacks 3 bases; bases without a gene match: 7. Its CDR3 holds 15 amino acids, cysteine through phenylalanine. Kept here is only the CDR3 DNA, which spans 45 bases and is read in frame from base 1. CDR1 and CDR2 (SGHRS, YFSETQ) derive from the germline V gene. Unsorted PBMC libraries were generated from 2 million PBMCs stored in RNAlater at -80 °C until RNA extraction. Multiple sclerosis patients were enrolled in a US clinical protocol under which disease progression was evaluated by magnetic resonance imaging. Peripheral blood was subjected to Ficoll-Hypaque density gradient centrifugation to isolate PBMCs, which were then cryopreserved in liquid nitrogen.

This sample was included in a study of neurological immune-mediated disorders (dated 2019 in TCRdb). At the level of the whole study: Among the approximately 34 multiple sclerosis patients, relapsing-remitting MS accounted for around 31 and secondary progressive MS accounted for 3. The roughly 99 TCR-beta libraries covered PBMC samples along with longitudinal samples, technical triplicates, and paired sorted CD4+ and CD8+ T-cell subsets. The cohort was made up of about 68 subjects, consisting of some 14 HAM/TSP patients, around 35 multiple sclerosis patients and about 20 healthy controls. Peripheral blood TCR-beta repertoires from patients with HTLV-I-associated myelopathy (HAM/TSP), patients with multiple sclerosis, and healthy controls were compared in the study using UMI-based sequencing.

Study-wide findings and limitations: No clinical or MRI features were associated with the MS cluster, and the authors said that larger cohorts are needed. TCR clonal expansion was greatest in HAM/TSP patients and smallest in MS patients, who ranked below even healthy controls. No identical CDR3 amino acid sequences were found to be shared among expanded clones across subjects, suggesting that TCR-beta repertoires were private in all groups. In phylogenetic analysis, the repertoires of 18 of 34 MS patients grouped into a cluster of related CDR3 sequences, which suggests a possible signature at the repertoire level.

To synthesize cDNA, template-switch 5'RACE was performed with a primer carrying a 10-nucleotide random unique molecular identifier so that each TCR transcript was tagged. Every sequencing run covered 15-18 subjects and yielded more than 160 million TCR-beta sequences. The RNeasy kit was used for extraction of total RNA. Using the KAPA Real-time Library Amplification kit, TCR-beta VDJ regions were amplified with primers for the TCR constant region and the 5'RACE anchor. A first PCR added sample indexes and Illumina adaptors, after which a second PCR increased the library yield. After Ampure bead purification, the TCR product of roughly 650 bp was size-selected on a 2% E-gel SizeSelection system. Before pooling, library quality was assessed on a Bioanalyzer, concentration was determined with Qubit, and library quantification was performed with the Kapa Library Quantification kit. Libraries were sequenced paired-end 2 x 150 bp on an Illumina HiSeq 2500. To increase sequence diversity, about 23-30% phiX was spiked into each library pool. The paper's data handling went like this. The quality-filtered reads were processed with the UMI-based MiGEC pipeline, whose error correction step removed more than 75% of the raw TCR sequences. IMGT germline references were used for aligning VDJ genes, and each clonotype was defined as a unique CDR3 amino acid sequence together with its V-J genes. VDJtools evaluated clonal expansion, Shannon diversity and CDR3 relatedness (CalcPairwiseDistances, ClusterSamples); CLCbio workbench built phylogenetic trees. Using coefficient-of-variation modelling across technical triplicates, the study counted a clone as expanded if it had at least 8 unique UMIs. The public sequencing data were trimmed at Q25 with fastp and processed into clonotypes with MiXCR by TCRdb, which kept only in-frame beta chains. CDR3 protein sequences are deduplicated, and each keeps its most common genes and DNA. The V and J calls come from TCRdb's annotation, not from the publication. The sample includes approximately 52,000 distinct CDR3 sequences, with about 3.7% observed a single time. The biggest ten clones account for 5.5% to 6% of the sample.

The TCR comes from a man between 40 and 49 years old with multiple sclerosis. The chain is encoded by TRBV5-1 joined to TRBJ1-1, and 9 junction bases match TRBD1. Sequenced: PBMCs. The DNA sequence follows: TGCGCCAGCAGCGTACAGGGGGCGGGGGACACTGAAGCTTTCTTT. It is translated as CASSVQGAGDTEAFF.